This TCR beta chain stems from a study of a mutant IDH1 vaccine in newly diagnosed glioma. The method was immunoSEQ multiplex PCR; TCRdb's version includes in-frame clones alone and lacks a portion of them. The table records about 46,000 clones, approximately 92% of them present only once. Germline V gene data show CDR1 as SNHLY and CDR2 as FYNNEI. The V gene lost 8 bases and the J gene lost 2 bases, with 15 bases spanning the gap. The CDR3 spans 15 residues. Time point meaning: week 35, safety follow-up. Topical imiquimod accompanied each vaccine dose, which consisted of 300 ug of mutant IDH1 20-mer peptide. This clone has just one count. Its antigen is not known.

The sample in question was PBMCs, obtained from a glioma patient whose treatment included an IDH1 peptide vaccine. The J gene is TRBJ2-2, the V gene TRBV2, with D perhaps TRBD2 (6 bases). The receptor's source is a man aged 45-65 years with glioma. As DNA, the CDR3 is TGTGCCAGCGAGACCGGGACTCTCAACACCGGGGAGCTGTTTTTT. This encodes CASETGTLNTGELFF.